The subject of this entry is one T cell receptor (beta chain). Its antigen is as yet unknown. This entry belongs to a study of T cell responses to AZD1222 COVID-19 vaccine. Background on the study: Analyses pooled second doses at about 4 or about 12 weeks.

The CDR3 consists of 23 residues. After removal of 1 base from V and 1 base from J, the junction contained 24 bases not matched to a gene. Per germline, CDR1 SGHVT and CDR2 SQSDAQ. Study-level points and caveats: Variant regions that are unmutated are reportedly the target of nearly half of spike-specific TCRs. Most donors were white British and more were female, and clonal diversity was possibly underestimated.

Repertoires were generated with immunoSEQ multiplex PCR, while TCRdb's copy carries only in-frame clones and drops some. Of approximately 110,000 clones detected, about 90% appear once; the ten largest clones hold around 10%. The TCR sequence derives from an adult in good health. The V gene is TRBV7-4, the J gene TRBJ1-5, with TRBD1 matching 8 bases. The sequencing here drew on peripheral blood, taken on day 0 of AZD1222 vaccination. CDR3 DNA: TGTGCCAGCAGCTTAGTAAGAACAGGGGGTGAAGCTCAATTTGCCTCAAGCAATCAGCCCCAGCATTTT. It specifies CASSLVRTGGEAQFASSNQPQHF.